In this sample, the clone carrying this T cell receptor beta chain turned up a few times. Its cognate antigen is unknown. Germline V gives CDR1 MGHRA, CDR2 YSYEKL. The germline V and J ends were trimmed by 1 base and 2 bases, with 9 bases remaining between them. The CDR3 sequence is 14 residues long. This sample is drawn from a study of CD8 T cells in ankylosing spondylitis. Findings and caveats of the study: A TCR beta motif made of about eight highly homologous variants seemed typical of ankylosing spondylitis blood. Reports of some motif variants in reactive arthritis synovial fluid and blood predate this one.

By quantitative 5'-RACE with molecular barcodes, the TCR beta libraries were made. TCRdb called the 5' RACE reads again in MiXCR, with one record for every CDR3 protein. The sample comprises under 250,000 distinct CDR3 sequences, roughly 32% of which are singletons, and around 4.4% rests with the top ten. Sequencing was performed on blood, either unsorted or a sorted T cell fraction (not recorded which). This chain joins TRBV4-1 and TRBJ2-7; D not certain. The TCR was taken from a male donor with ankylosing spondylitis or in good health (not recorded which). Here the CDR3 DNA reads TGCGCCAGCAGCCAAGTCAGGTCAGCCTACGAGCAGTACTTC. It codes for CASSQVRSAYEQYF.